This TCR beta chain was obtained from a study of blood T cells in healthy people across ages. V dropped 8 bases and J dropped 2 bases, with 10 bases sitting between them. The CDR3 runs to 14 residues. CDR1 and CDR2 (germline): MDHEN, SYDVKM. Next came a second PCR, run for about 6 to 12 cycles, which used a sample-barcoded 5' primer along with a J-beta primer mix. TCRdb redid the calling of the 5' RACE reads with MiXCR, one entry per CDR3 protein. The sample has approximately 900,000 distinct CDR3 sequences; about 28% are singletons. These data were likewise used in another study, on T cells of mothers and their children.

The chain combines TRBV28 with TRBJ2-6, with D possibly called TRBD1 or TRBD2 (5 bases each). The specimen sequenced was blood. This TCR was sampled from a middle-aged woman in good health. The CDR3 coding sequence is TGTGCCAGCGCCCTGGGGGCTGGGGCCAACGTCCTGACTTTC. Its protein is CASALGAGANVLTF.